The present T cell receptor beta chain was sequenced within a study of T cell changes during pregnancy in multiple sclerosis. This table comes from immunoSEQ multiplex PCR, and its TCRdb copy is limited to in-frame clones, with some not included. The sample lists under 25,000 clones; around four fifths were seen once. The CDR3 covers 13 residues. Trimming cost V 4 bases and J 4 bases; bases outside gene matches: 0. The germline CDR1 and CDR2 sequences are MGHRA and YSYEKL. Specimen: CD8+ T cells from peripheral blood mononuclear cells, collected in the first trimester of pregnancy. V and J are TRBV4-1 and TRBJ1-1, with 10 bases identical to TRBD1. The receptor was derived from a female donor in good health, enrolled as a control in a pregnancy study. Here the CDR3 DNA reads TGCGCCAGCAGCCGGACAGGGGGCACTGAAGCTTTCTTT. Its protein product is CASSRTGGTEAFF.